Below are 22 T cell receptor beta chains sequenced from a single sample in a study of glioma-infiltrating T cells. TCR alpha and beta CDR3 regions were amplified from RNA using iRepertoire nested multiplex PCR. TCRdb reprocessed the multiplex PCR reads with MiXCR, giving one entry per CDR3 protein. The table records approximately 400,000 distinct CDR3 sequences, around 38% of them present only once. The material sequenced was glioma tissue, nonneoplastic brain tissue, or PBMCs (not recorded which). The receptors were sampled from a human donor with low-grade glioma or glioblastoma, undergoing nonglioma brain surgery, or in good health (not recorded which).

Comments on this clonotype: A much larger clone differs from this one at a single base, so this may be a read error. V gene TRBV28 combines with J gene TRBJ2-5; 14 nucleotides match TRBD2. The CDR3 sequence is 15 residues long. The V gene's germline CDR1 is MDHEN and CDR2 SYDVKM. V shed 6 bases, J shed 5 bases, and the junction held 5 bases outside the gene matches. The chain's CDR3 is CASSRLAGGAETQYF. CDR3 nucleotides: TGTGCCAGCAGCCGACTAGCGGGAGGGGCTGAGACCCAGTACTTC. Using reference TRBV28 and TRBJ2-5 for the parts outside the CDR3, the full variable domain is DVKVTQSSRYLVKRTGEKVFLECVQDMDHENMFWYRQDPGLGLRLIYFSYDVKMKEKGDIPEGYSVSREKKERFSLILESASTNQTSMYLCASSRLAGGAETQYFGPGTRLLVL.

This clonotype has at least ten counts. The chain couples TRBV7-2 to TRBJ2-5, with TRBD2 as a possible D gene (5 bases). V gave up 1 base and J gave up 5 bases, with 8 bases separating them. CDR3 length: 13 residues. Germline CDR1 and CDR2: SGHTA and FQGNSA. The CDR3 region is CASSLGWRETQYF. DNA for the CDR3: TGTGCCAGCAGCTTAGGTTGGAGGGAGACCCAGTACTTC. The variable domain in full, completed from reference TRBV7-2 and TRBJ2-5, reads GAGVSQSPSNKVTEKGKDVELRCDPISGHTALYWYRQSLGQGLEFLIYFQGNSAPDKSGLPSDRFSAERTGGSVSTLTIQRTQQEDSAVYLCASSLGWRETQYFGPGTRLLVL.

This clonotype has ten or more counts. V gene TRBV28 combines with J gene TRBJ2-1; 8 nucleotides match TRBD2. The CDR3 totals 15 residues. Germline V gene sequence: CDR1 MDHEN, CDR2 SYDVKM. After removal of 4 bases from V and 4 bases from J, the junction contained 6 bases not matched to a gene. CDR3 DNA: TGTGCCAGCAGTTCGGGACTAGACCGATACAATGAGCAGTTCTTC. It specifies CASSSGLDRYNEQFF.

This clonotype turned up a few times. The chain has TRBV4-2 and TRBJ1-4; the D is unclear. Germline CDR1 is LGHNA and CDR2 is YNFKEQ. This CDR3 has 13 residues. Between the trimmed V and J ends, which lost 0 bases and 13 bases, there was a span of 12 bases. CDR3 DNA sequence: TGTGCCAGCAGCCAAGATTTCGGAATGGGACTGTTTTTT. This gives the protein CASSQDFGMGLFF.

Points on this clonotype: The junction shows a germline mismatch at one end, possibly a read error. This chain connects TRBV15 to TRBJ2-7, with D possibly TRBD1 on 6 matching bases. CDR1 and CDR2 (germline): LNHNV, YYDKDF (reference sequence). CDR3 size: 15 residues. The CDR3 protein is CAASRHGQQPGEQYF. As DNA, the CDR3 is TGTGCCGCCAGCAGACACGGACAGCAGCCTGGCGAGCAGTACTTC.

The V call is TRBV10-3, the J call TRBJ2-2, with D unresolved. The CDR3 is 14 amino acids. Trimming took off 8 bases at V and 0 bases at J, with 10 bases between the two ends. Germline CDR1 ENHRY, CDR2 SYGVKD. The CDR3 DNA is TGTGCCATCGGAGTTATTGCGAACACCGGGGAGCTGTTTTTT. Translation gives CAIGVIANTGELFF.

This clonotype was found a few times. The chain employs TRBV24-1 and TRBJ1-4; maybe TRBD1 (5 bases). CDR1 and CDR2 (germline): KGHDR, SFDVKD. V was pared by 3 bases and J by 1 base, with 11 bases between. This CDR3 contains 16 residues. The CDR3 bases are TGTGCCACCAGTGATGCTCAGGGTGGAACTAATGAAAAACTGTTTTTT. Protein: CATSDAQGGTNEKLFF.

This clonotype was seen repeatedly, ten times or more. The rearrangement joins TRBV3-1 to TRBJ1-1; possible D gene TRBD1, 5 bases. CDR1 is LGHDT and CDR2 is YNNKEL in the germline V gene (reference sequence). This CDR3 has 14 residues. V lost 3 bases and J lost 0, with 8 bases in between. CDR3 amino acids: CASSHGDVNTEAFF. CDR3 DNA: TGTGCCAGCAGCCACGGGGACGTGAACACTGAAGCTTTCTTT.

In this sample, this clonotype turned up many times. This sequence joins TRBV6-1 and TRBJ2-7, with TRBD1 identical over 8 bases. Germline CDR1 MNHNS, CDR2 SASEGT. Unmatched junction bases numbered 4, after V lost 6 bases and J lost 3 bases. CDR3 length: 13 amino acids. CDR3 region: CASRADRVYEQYF. CDR3 bases: TGTGCCAGCAGGGCGGACAGGGTCTACGAGCAGTACTTC.

As concerns this clonotype: Possible read error: a much larger clone is one base away. This chain uses TRBV20-1 with TRBJ1-5; no reliable D call. Deletions cut 1 base from V and 2 bases from J, with 12 bases between. Germline assignment: CDR1 DFQATT and CDR2 SNEGSKA (reference sequence). CDR3 length equals 15 residues. Here the CDR3 reads CSARARRVGNQPQHF. In DNA, the CDR3 is TGCAGTGCTAGAGCTCGGAGGGTTGGCAATCAGCCCCAGCATTTT.

The V and J genes are TRBV4-1 and TRBJ2-3; no definite D call. Looked up from germline, CDR1 is MGHRA and CDR2 is YSYEKL. This CDR3 has 16 residues. V lost 0 bases to trimming and J lost 2 bases, with 12 bases between them. The CDR3 spells CASSQDTQRPTDTQYF. The CDR3 nucleotides are TGCGCCAGCAGCCAAGATACCCAGAGGCCCACAGATACGCAGTATTTT.

V is TRBV5-4 and J is TRBJ1-1; 8 bases fit TRBD1. Per germline, CDR1 SGHNT and CDR2 YYREEE (reference sequence). Trimming removed 0 bases from V and 5 bases from J; junction bases left unmatched: 6. The CDR3 is 15 amino acids. The CDR3 sequence: CASSLAGQGLTEAFF. The CDR3 DNA reads as TGTGCCAGCAGCTTGGCCGGACAGGGTTTGACTGAAGCTTTCTTT.

About this clonotype: This may be a read error: a much more frequent sequence differs by one nucleotide. The chain joins TRBV4-1 to TRBJ2-1, with 7 bases aligning to TRBD2. Trimming cost V 3 bases and J 5 bases; bases outside gene matches: 13. The length of the CDR3 is 17 residues. Germline values: CDR1 MGHRA, CDR2 YSYEKL. The CDR3 nucleotides are TGCGCCAGCAGCCATGAAATCCGGACTAGGTCGAACAATGAGCAGTTCTTC. Its translation is CASSHEIRTRSNNEQFF.

Remarks on this clonotype: Given a much more abundant clone one base away, this may be a read error. The V call is TRBV20-1, the J call TRBJ2-5; D uncertain. The CDR3 has 17 residues. Germline values: CDR1 DFQATT, CDR2 SNEGSKA (reference sequence). The CDR3 DNA reads TGCAGTTCTAGAGATAGGAGTGGAGCGAGGATCGGGGAGACCCAGTACTTC. It specifies CSSRDRSGARIGETQYF.

This clonotype was picked up many times. This chain joins TRBV7-9 and TRBJ2-3; 8 nucleotides agree with TRBD2. J gave up 5 bases and V 1 base, and 8 bases lay outside the gene matches. Germline V CDR1 and CDR2: SEHNR, FQNEAQ (reference sequence). The CDR3 covers 16 residues. As DNA, the CDR3 is TGTGCCAGCAGCTTAGGACGGGAGGGCCTGCAAGATACGCAGTATTTT. It encodes CASSLGREGLQDTQYF.

V usage is TRBV15 and J usage is TRBJ1-2; TRBD1 might be the D (5 bases). V was pared by 0 bases and J by 4 bases, with 12 bases between. Germline loops: CDR1 LNHNV, CDR2 YYDKDF (reference sequence). The CDR3 runs to 15 residues. The CDR3 loop is CATSRDPGLAYGYTF. CDR3 nucleotide sequence: TGTGCCACCAGCAGAGACCCGGGGCTAGCCTATGGCTACACCTTC.

This clonotype has just a few counts. The chain has TRBV28 and TRBJ2-6, with D unclear. Trimming left V 6 bases short and J 2 bases short, with 11 bases between. The CDR3 has 15 amino acids. CDR1 is MDHEN, CDR2 SYDVKM, per germline. The CDR3 coding sequence is TGTGCCAGCAGCCCCGGAGAGGCTGGGGCCAACGTCCTGACTTTC. Protein product: CASSPGEAGANVLTF.

This clonotype was seen a single time. V usage is TRBV3-1 and J usage is TRBJ2-5, with 7 positions matching TRBD1. Germline V CDR1 and CDR2: LGHDT, YNNKEL (reference sequence). The length of the CDR3 is 15 residues. The V segment lost 5 bases and the J segment 2 bases; nucleotides outside the gene matches: 8. CDR3 sequence (DNA): TGTGCCAGCAGCGGAACGACAGGGTTGCAAGAGACCCAGTACTTC. Protein: CASSGTTGLQETQYF.

This clonotype was seen a single time. The missing conserved phenylalanine or tryptophan at the end of this CDR3 makes a read error likely. This chain links TRBV6-2 or TRBV6-3 with TRBJ1-4, with unresolved D. Trimming shortened V by 2 bases and J by 8 bases, and 15 bases separated the two germline ends. Per the germline V gene, CDR1 is MNHEY and CDR2 is SVGEGT. The CDR3 contains 15 residues. The DNA for the CDR3 is TGTGCCAGCAGTTACCGGCGGGTGCTTGGAGAAAAACTGTTTCTT. Translating it yields CASSYRRVLGEKLFL.

The V and J genes are TRBV7-3 and TRBJ2-1; weak D call: TRBD1 (6 bases). Between the trimmed V and J ends, which lost 4 bases and 2 bases, there was a span of 9 bases. The CDR3 is 14 residues long. Germline-derived CDR1 and CDR2 are SGHTA and FQGTGA. The CDR3 spells CASSWGHTYNEQFF. CDR3 bases: TGTGCCAGCAGCTGGGGACACACCTACAATGAGCAGTTCTTC.

CDR3 sequence (DNA): TGCAGCGTTGGGGGACCTACCTACGAGCAGTACTTC. It yields the protein CSVGGPTYEQYF. The genes are TRBV20-1 and TRBJ2-7; D may correspond to TRBD1 or TRBD2 (5 bases each). The CDR3 extends over 12 amino acids. Germline values: CDR1 DFQATT, CDR2 SNEGSKA (reference sequence).

This chain connects TRBV12-3 or TRBV12-4 to TRBJ1-1; 8 positions agree with TRBD1. V dropped 6 bases and J dropped 0; count of bases not matched to a gene: 9. There are 16 residues in the CDR3. The CDR3 nucleotides are TGTGCCAGCAGGAACCGACAGGGGCCCATGAACACTGAAGCTTTCTTT. Translated: CASRNRQGPMNTEAFF.